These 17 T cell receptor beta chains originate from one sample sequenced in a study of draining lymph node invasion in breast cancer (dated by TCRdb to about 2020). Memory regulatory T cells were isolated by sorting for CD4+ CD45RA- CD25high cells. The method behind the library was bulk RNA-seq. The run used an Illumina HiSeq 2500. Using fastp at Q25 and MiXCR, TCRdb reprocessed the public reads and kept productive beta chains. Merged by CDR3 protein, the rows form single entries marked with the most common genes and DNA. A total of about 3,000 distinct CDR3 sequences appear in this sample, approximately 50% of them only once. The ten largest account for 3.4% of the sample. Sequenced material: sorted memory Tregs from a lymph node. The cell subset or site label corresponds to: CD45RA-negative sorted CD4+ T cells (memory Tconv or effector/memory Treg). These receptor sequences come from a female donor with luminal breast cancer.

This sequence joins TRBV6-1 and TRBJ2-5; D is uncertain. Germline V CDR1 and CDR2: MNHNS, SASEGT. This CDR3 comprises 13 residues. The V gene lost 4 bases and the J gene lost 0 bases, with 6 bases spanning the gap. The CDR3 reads CASSGTDQETQYF. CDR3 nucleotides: TGTGCCAGCAGTGGAACGGACCAAGAGACCCAGTACTTC.

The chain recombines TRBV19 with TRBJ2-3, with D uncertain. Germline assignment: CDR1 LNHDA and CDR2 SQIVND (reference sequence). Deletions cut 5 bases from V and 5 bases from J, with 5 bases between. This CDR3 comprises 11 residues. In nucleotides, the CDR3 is TGTGCCAGTAGTGAGAGAGATACGCAGTATTTT. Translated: CASSERDTQYF.

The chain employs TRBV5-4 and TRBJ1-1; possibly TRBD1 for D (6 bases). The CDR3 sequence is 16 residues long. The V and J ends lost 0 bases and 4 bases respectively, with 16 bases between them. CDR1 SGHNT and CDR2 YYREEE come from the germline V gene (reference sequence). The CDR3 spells CASSLGGGGAGTEAFF. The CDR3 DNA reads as TGTGCCAGCAGCTTGGGGGGAGGGGGGGCTGGCACTGAAGCTTTCTTT.

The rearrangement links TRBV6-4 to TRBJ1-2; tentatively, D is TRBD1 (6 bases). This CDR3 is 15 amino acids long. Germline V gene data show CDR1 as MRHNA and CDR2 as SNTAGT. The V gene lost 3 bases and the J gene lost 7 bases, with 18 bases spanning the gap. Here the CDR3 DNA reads TGTGCCAGCAGTGAGTCCGGACAGAATGGTGCTGGCTACACCTTC. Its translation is CASSESGQNGAGYTF.

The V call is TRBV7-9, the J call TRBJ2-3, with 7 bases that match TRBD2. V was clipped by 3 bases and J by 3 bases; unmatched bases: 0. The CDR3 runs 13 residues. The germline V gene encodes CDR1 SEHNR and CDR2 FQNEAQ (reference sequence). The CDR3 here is CASSLGGTDTQYF. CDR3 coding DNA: TGTGCCAGCAGCTTGGGAGGGACAGATACGCAGTATTTT.

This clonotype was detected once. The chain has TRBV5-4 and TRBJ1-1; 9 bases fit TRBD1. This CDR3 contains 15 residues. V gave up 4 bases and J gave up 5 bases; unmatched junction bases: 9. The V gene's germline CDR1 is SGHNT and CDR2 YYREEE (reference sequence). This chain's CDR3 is CASSRTGQGRTEAFF. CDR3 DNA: TGTGCCAGCAGCCGTACGGGACAGGGTAGGACTGAAGCTTTCTTT.

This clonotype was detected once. CDR3 loop: CASSPGIRLNTEAFF. The DNA for the CDR3 is TGTGCCAGCTCACCTGGTATTCGGCTGAACACTGAAGCTTTCTTT. The V gene is TRBV18, the J gene TRBJ1-1; D gene unclear. This CDR3 comprises 15 residues. The V gene lost 3 bases and the J gene lost 0 bases, with 11 bases spanning the gap. Germline values: CDR1 KGHSH, CDR2 LQKENI.

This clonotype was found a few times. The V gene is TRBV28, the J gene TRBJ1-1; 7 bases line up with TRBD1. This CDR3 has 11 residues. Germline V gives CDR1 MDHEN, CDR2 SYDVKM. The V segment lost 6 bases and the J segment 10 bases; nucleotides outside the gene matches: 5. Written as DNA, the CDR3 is TGTGCCAGCAGCACACAGGGGAGAGCTTTCTTT. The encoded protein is CASSTQGRAFF.

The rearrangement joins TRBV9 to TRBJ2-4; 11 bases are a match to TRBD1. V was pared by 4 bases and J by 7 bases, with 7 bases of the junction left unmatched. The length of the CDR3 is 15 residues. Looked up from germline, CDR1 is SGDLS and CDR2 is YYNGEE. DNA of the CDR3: TGTGCCAGCAGCCCCCTCGGGACAGGGGGGAACATTCAGTACTTC. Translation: CASSPLGTGGNIQYF.

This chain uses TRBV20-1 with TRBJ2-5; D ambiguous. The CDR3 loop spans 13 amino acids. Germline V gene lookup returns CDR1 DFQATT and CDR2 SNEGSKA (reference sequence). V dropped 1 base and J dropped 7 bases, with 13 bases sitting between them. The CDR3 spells CSARVGSTRTQYF. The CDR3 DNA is TGCAGTGCTAGAGTGGGCAGCACTCGGACCCAGTACTTC.

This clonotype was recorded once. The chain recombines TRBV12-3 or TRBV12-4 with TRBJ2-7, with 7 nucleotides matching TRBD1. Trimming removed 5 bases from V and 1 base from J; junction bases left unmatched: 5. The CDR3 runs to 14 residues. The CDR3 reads CASSKTGLSYEQYF. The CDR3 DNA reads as TGTGCCAGCAGTAAGACAGGGCTTTCCTACGAGCAGTACTTC.

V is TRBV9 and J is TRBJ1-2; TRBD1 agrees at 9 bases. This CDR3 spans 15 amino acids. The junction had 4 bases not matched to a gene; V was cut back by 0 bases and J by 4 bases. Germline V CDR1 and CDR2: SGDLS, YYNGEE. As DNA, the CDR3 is TGTGCCAGCAGCGTAGGAAGGGACAGGGTCTATGGCTACACCTTC. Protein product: CASSVGRDRVYGYTF.

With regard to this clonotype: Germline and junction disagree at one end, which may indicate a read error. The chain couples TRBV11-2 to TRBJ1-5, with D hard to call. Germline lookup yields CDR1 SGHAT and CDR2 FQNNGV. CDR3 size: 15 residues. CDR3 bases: TGTACCAGCTCACCGGGAGACCGGCTCAATCAGCCCCAGCATTTT. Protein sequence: CTSSPGDRLNQPQHF.

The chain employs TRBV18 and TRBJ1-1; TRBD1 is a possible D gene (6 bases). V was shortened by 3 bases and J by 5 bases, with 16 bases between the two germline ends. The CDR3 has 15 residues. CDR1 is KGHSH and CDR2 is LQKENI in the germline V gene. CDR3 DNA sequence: TGTGCCAGCTCACCGGGGGCAGACCGACGAACTGAAGCTTTCTTT. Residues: CASSPGADRRTEAFF.

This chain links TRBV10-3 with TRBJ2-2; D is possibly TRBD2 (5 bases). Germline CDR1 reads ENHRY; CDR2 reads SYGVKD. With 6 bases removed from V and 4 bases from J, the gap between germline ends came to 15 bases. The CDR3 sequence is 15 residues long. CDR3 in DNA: TGTGCCATCAGCCCGCATGAGGGAGCCACCGGGGAGCTGTTTTTT. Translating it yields CAISPHEGATGELFF.

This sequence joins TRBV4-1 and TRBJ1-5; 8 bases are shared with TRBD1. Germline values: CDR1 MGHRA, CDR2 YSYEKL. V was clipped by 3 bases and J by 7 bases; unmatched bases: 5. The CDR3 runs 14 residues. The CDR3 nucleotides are TGCGCCAGCAGCCACTACAGGGGGGGGCAGCCCCAGCATTTT. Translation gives CASSHYRGGQPQHF.

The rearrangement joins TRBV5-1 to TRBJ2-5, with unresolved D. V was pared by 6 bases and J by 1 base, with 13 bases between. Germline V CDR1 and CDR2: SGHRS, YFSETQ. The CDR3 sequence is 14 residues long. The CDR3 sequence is CASTFDGFQETQYF. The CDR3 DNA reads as TGCGCCAGCACCTTCGACGGATTCCAAGAGACCCAGTACTTC. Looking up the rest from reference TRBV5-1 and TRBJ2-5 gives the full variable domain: KAGVTQTPRYLIKTRGQQVTLSCSPISGHRSVSWYQQTPGQGLQFLFEYFSETQRNKGNFPGRFSGRQFSNSRSEMNVSTLELGDSALYLCASTFDGFQETQYFGPGTRLLVL.